The clone carrying this T cell receptor (beta chain) has just a few counts. Its specificity is unknown. The entry originates in a study of T cells after yellow fever vaccination. Study-wide findings and caveats: Clonotype sharing between CD4 and CD8 compartments was small.

J gave up 11 bases and V 5 bases, and 5 bases lay outside the gene matches. The CDR3 spans 12 residues. TCRdb ran MiXCR on the 5' RACE reads and lists one entry per CDR3 protein. Here the sample spans more than 250,000 distinct CDR3 sequences, 6.8% being singletons. The receptor was isolated from a man between 18 and 35 years old who received the YFV17D yellow fever vaccine. The J gene is TRBJ2-3, the V gene TRBV12-3 or TRBV12-4; 9 nucleotides line up with TRBD2. The material sequenced was PBMCs, taken around 45 days after the first yellow fever vaccination. CDR3 bases: TGTGCCAGCAGTAATAGCGGGGGAGGGCAGTATTTT. Residues: CASSNSGGGQYF.